This T cell receptor (beta chain) was sequenced during a study of CD8 T cells in Susac syndrome. An input of roughly 0.5 to 1 ug of RNA was subjected to reverse transcription using random hexamers. TCRdb redid the calling of the immunoSEQ multiplex PCR reads with MiXCR, one entry per CDR3 protein. The sample shows around 170,000 distinct CDR3 sequences, about 94% of them seen only once. This clonotype was sampled from a human donor with Susac syndrome. Sample: CD4+ T cells from PBMCs.

The CDR3 loop reads CASSSALLGVAQYF. As DNA, the CDR3 is TGTGCCAGCAGCTCAGCCCTTCTCGGGGTGGCCCAGTACTTC. The chain has TRBV7-9 and TRBJ2-5, with a weak D call TRBD2 (5 bases). The germline V and J ends were trimmed by 4 bases and 9 bases, with 18 bases remaining between them. From germline, CDR1 is SEHNR and CDR2 FQNEAQ (reference sequence). This CDR3 contains 14 residues.